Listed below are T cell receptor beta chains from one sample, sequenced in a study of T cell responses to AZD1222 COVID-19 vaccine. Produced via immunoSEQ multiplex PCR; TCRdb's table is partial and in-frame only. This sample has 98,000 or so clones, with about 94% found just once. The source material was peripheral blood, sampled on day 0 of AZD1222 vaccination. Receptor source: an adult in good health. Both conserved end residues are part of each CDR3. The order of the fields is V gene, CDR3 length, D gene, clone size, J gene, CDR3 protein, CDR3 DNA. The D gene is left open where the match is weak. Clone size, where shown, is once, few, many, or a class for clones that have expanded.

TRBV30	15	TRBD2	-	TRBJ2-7	CAWSVPRAGSYEQYF	TGTGCCTGGAGTGTACCCCGAGCGGGAAGCTACGAGCAGTACTTC
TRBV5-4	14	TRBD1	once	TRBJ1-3	CASSSTGSGNTIYF	TGTGCCAGCAGCTCGACAGGGTCTGGAAACACCATATATTTT
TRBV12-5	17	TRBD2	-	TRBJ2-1	CASGLVSAREGPNEQFF	TGTGCTAGTGGTTTGGTGTCAGCACGGGAGGGCCCCAATGAGCAGTTCTTC
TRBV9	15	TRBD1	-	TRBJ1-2	CASTLGTGAYYGYTF	TGTGCCAGCACCTTAGGGACAGGGGCCTACTATGGCTACACCTTC
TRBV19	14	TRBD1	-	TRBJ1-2	CASSSDRRYYGYTF	TGTGCCAGTAGTTCGGACAGGCGTTACTATGGCTACACCTTC
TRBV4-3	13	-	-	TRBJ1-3	CASSPYSGNTIYF	TGCGCCAGCAGCCCCTACTCTGGAAACACCATATATTTT
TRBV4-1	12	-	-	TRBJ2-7	CASSQNQGEQYF	TGCGCCAGCAGCCAAAACCAGGGGGAGCAGTACTTC
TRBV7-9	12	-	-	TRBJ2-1	CASSSGGNEQFF	TGTGCCAGCAGCTCAGGAGGCAATGAGCAGTTCTTC
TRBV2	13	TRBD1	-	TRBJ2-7	CASSGDSYYEQYF	TGTGCCAGCAGCGGGGACAGCTACTACGAGCAGTACTTC
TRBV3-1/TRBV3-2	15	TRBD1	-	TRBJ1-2	CASSPWDSINYGYTF	TGTGCCAGCAGCCCATGGGACAGTATTAACTATGGCTACACCTTC
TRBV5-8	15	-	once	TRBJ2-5	CASSYGSAAQETQYF	TGTGCCAGCAGTTACGGGAGTGCAGCACAAGAGACCCAGTACTTC
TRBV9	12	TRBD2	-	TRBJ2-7	CASSSSGYEQYF	TGTGCCAGCAGTTCTAGCGGTTACGAGCAGTACTTC
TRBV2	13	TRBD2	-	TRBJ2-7	CASSVLAGVGQYF	TGTGCCAGCAGTGTTCTAGCGGGAGTTGGGCAGTACTTC
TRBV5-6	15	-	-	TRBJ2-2	CASSLVGGPTGELFF	TGTGCCAGCAGCTTGGTGGGGGGCCCCACCGGGGAGCTGTTTTTT